This T cell receptor (beta chain) is drawn from a study of T cell responses to AZD1222 COVID-19 vaccine. Study-level findings and limits: Spike-specific TCR breadth rose after two AZD1222 doses, and depth rose as well.

Using immunoSEQ multiplex PCR, the repertoire was profiled, and TCRdb retains in-frame clones only, with some absent. This sample has approximately 180,000 clones, with 87% found just once. Germline V CDR1 and CDR2: MDHEN, SYDVKM. Trimming cost V 7 bases and J 4 bases; bases outside gene matches: 21. The CDR3 totals 19 residues. Remarks on this clone: Antigen unknown.

Here the sequenced sample was peripheral blood, taken on day 0 of AZD1222 vaccination. The chain has TRBV28 and TRBJ2-2; 7 bases are a match to TRBD2. The TCR originated in an adult in good health. CDR3: CASNPRGGALGWGTGELFF. The CDR3 DNA reads TGTGCCAGCAACCCACGGGGAGGGGCCCTAGGTTGGGGCACCGGGGAGCTGTTTTTT.